The clone carrying this TCR beta chain is termed medium-sized. Antigen: not known. A library made for alpha chains picked up this beta chain off target, so its size means little. This sample was included in a study of spatial heterogeneity in lung cancer. All TCR cDNA molecules were individually tagged with a unique molecular identifier. Each CDR3 protein gets one entry after TCRdb re-called the 5' RACE reads with MiXCR. In the table there are approximately 3,000 distinct CDR3 sequences, roughly 6.7% of which are singletons. Time point denoted: sample taken at primary tumor resection. Patients with untreated early-stage non-small cell lung cancer, numbering more than 55, were the donors. From tumor, nontumor lung or frozen PBMC, whole RNA was taken unsorted for sequencing. Broader study findings: In tumors, expanded intratumoral alpha and beta TCR counts tracked mutation counts.

The sequencing here drew on lung tumor tissue, taken at surgery. The sequence derives from a male donor with early-stage non-small cell lung cancer.

CDR3 sequence (DNA): TGTGCCAGCAGCTCCGGACATTATGGCTACACCTTC. Its protein is CASSSGHYGYTF. V and J are TRBV5-6 and TRBJ1-2; the D gene is possibly TRBD1 (5 bases). The CDR3 is 12 amino acids. Per the germline V gene, CDR1 is SGHDT and CDR2 is YYEEEE. Trimming pared 3 bases from V and 5 bases from J, leaving 8 bases between.